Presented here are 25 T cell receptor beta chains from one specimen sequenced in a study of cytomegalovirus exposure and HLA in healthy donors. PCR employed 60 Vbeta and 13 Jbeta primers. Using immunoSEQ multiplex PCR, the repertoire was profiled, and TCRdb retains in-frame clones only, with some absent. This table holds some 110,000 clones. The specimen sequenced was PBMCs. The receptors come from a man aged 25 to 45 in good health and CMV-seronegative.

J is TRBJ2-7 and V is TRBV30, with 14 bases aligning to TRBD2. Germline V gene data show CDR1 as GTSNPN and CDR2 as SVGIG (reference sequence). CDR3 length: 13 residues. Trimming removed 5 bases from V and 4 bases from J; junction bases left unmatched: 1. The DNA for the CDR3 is TGTGCCTGGGGGACTAGCGGGAGTTACGAGCAGTACTTC. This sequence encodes CAWGTSGSYEQYF.

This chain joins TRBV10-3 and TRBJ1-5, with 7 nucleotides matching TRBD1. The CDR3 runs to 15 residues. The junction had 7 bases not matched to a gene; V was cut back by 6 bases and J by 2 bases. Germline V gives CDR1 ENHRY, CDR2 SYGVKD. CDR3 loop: CAISNSGTGNQPQHF. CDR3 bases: TGTGCCATCAGCAACTCCGGGACAGGCAATCAGCCCCAGCATTTT.

CDR3 nucleotides: TGTGCCAGCAAACGACAGGGAGACACCGGGGAGCTGTTTTTT. It is translated as CASKRQGDTGELFF. J is TRBJ2-2 and V is TRBV6-4; 7 nucleotides line up with TRBD1. Unmatched junction bases numbered 5, after V lost 7 bases and J lost 3 bases. Germline V gives CDR1 MRHNA, CDR2 SNTAGT. CDR3 length equals 14 residues.

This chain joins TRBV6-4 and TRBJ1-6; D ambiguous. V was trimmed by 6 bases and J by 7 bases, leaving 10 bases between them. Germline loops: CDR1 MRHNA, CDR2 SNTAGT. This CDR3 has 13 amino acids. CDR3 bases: TGTGCCAGCAGGTCGGCAGGCAATTCACCCCTCCACTTT. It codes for CASRSAGNSPLHF.

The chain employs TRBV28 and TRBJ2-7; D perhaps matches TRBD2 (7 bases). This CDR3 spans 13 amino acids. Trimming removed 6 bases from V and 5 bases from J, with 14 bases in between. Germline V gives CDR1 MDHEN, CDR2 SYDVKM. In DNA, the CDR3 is TGTGCCAGCAGGGGGGGGGCTCGGGACGAGCAGTACTTC. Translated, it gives CASRGGARDEQYF.

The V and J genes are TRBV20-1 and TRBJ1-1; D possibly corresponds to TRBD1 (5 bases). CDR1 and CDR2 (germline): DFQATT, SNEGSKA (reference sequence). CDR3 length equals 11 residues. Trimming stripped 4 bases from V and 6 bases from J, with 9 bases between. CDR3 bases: TGCAGTGCTAATCGGGACTCTGAAGCTTTCTTT. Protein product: CSANRDSEAFF.

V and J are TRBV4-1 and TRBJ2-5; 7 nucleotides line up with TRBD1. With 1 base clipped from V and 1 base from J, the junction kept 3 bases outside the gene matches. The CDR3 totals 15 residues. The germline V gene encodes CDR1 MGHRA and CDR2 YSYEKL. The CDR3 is CASSQVGTVQETQYF. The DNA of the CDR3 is TGCGCCAGCAGCCAAGTTGGGACAGTCCAAGAGACCCAGTACTTC.

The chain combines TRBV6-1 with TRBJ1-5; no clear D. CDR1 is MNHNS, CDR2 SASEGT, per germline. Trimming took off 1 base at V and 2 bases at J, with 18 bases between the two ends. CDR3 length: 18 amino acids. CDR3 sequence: CASSEVGEGIMGNQPQHF. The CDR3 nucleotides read TGTGCCAGCAGTGAAGTCGGAGAGGGAATAATGGGCAATCAGCCCCAGCATTTT.

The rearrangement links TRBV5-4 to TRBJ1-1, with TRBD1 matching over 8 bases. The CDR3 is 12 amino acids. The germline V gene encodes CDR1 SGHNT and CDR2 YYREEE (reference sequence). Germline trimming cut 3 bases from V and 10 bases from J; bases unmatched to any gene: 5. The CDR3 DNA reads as TGTGCCAGCAGCTCCGGACAGGGCAGAGCTTTCTTT. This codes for CASSSGQGRAFF. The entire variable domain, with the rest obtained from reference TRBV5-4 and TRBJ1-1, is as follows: ETGVTQSPTHLIKTRGQQVTLRCSSQSGHNTVSWYQQALGQGPQFIFQYYREEENGRGNFPPRFSGLQFPNYSSELNVNALELDDSALYLCASSSGQGRAFFGQGTRLTVV.

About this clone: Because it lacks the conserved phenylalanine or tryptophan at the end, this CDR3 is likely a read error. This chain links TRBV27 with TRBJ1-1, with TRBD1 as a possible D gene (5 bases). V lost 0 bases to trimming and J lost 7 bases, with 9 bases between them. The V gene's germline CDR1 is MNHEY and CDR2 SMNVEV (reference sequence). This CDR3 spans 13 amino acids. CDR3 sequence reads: CASSLSRRGEAFY. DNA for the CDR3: TGTGCCAGCAGTTTATCGAGAAGGGGTGAAGCTTTCTAT.

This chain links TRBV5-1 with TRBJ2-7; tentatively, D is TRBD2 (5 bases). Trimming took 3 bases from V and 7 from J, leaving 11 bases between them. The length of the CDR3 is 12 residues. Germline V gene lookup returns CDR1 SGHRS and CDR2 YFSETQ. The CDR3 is CASSSGLTEQYF. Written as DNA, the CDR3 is TGCGCCAGCAGCTCAGGACTGACTGAGCAGTACTTC.

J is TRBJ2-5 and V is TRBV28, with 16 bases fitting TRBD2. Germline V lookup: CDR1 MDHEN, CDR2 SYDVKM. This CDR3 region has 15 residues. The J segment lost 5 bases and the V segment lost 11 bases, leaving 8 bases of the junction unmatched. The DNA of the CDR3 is TGTGCCGGGGGGGGGACTAGCGGGAGGGTTGAGACCCAGTACTTC. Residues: CAGGGTSGRVETQYF.

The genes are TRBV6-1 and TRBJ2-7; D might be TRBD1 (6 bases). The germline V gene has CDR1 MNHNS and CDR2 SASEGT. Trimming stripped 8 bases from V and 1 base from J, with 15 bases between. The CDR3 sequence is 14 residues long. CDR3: CASGGQLKSYEQYF. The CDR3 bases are TGTGCCAGCGGAGGACAGCTAAAATCCTACGAGCAGTACTTC.

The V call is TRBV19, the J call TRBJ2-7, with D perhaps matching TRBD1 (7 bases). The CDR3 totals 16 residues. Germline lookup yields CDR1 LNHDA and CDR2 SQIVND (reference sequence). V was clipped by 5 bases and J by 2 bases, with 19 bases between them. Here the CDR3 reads CASSAAGQTSTYEQYF. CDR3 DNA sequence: TGTGCCAGTAGTGCCGCGGGACAGACTTCGACCTACGAGCAGTACTTC.

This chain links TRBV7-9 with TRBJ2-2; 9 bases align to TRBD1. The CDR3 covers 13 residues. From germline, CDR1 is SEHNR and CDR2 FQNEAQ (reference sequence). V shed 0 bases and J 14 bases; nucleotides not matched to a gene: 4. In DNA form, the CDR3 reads TGTGCCAGCAGCTTAGCCGGGACAGGGCAACTGTTTTTT. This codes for CASSLAGTGQLFF.

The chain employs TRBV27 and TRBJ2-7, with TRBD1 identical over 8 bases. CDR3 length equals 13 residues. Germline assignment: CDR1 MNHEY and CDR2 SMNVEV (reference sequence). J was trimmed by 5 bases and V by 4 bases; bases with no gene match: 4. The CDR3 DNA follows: TGTGCCAGCAGTTCGACAGGGGCCCACGAGCAGTACTTC. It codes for CASSSTGAHEQYF.

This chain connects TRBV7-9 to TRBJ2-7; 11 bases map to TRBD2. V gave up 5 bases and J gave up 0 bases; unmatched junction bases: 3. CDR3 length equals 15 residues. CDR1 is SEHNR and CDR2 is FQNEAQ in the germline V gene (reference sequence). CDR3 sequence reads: CASSPGTSGSYEQYF. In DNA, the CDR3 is TGTGCCAGCAGCCCCGGGACTAGCGGCTCCTACGAGCAGTACTTC. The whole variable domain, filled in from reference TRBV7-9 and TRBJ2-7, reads DTGVSQNPRHKITKRGQNVTFRCDPISEHNRLYWYRQTLGQGPEFLTYFQNEAQLEKSRLLSDRFSAERPKGSFSTLEIQRTEQGDSAMYLCASSPGTSGSYEQYFGPGTRLTVT.

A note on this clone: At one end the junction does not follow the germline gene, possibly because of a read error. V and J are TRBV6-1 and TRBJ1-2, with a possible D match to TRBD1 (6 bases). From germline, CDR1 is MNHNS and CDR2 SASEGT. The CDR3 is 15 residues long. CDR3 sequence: CASSAAFGGGYGCTF. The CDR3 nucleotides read TGTGCCAGCAGTGCCGCCTTCGGGGGGGGCTATGGCTGCACCTTC.

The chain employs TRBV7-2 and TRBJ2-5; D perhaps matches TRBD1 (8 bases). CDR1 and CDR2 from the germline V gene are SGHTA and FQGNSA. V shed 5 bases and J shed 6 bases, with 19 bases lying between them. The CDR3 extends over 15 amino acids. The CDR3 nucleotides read TGTGCCAGCAGCGGGGGGGGACAGGTTTTGAAGACCCAGTACTTC. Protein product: CASSGGGQVLKTQYF.

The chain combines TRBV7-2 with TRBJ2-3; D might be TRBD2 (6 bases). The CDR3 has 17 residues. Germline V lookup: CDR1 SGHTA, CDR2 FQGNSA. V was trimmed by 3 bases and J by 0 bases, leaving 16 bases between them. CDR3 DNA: TGTGCCAGCAGCTTCACGGAGAGCGGGTCGAGCACAGATACGCAGTATTTT. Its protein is CASSFTESGSSTDTQYF.

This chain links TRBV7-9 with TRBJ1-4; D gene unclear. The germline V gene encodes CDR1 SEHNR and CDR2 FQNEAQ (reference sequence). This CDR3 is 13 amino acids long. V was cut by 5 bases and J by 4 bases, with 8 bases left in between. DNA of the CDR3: TGTGCCAGCAGCGTCAACTATAATGAAAAACTGTTTTTT. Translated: CASSVNYNEKLFF.

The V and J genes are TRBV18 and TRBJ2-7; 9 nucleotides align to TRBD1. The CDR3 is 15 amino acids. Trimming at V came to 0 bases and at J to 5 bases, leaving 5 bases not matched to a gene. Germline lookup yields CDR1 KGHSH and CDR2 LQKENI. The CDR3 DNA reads TGTGCCAGCTCACCACCCGCGGACAGGGGTAACGAGCAGTACTTC. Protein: CASSPPADRGNEQYF.

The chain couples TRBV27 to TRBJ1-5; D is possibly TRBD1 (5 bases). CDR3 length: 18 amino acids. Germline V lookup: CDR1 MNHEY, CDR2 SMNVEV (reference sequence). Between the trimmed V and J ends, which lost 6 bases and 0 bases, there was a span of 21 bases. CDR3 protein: CASSPRKGAAYSNQPQHF. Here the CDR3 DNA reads TGTGCCAGCAGCCCAAGAAAAGGGGCAGCTTATAGCAATCAGCCCCAGCATTTT.

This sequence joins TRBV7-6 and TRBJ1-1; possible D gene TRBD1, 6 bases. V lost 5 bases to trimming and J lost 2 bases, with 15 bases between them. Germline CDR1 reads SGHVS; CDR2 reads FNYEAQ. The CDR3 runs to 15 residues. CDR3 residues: CASSVNLQGNTEAFF. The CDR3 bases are TGTGCCAGCAGCGTTAACTTACAGGGTAACACTGAAGCTTTCTTT.

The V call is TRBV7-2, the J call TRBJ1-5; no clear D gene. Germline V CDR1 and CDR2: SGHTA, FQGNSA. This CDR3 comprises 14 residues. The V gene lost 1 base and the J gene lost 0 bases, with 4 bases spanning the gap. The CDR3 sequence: CASSLGYSNQPQHF. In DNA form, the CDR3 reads TGTGCCAGCAGCTTAGGCTATAGCAATCAGCCCCAGCATTTT.